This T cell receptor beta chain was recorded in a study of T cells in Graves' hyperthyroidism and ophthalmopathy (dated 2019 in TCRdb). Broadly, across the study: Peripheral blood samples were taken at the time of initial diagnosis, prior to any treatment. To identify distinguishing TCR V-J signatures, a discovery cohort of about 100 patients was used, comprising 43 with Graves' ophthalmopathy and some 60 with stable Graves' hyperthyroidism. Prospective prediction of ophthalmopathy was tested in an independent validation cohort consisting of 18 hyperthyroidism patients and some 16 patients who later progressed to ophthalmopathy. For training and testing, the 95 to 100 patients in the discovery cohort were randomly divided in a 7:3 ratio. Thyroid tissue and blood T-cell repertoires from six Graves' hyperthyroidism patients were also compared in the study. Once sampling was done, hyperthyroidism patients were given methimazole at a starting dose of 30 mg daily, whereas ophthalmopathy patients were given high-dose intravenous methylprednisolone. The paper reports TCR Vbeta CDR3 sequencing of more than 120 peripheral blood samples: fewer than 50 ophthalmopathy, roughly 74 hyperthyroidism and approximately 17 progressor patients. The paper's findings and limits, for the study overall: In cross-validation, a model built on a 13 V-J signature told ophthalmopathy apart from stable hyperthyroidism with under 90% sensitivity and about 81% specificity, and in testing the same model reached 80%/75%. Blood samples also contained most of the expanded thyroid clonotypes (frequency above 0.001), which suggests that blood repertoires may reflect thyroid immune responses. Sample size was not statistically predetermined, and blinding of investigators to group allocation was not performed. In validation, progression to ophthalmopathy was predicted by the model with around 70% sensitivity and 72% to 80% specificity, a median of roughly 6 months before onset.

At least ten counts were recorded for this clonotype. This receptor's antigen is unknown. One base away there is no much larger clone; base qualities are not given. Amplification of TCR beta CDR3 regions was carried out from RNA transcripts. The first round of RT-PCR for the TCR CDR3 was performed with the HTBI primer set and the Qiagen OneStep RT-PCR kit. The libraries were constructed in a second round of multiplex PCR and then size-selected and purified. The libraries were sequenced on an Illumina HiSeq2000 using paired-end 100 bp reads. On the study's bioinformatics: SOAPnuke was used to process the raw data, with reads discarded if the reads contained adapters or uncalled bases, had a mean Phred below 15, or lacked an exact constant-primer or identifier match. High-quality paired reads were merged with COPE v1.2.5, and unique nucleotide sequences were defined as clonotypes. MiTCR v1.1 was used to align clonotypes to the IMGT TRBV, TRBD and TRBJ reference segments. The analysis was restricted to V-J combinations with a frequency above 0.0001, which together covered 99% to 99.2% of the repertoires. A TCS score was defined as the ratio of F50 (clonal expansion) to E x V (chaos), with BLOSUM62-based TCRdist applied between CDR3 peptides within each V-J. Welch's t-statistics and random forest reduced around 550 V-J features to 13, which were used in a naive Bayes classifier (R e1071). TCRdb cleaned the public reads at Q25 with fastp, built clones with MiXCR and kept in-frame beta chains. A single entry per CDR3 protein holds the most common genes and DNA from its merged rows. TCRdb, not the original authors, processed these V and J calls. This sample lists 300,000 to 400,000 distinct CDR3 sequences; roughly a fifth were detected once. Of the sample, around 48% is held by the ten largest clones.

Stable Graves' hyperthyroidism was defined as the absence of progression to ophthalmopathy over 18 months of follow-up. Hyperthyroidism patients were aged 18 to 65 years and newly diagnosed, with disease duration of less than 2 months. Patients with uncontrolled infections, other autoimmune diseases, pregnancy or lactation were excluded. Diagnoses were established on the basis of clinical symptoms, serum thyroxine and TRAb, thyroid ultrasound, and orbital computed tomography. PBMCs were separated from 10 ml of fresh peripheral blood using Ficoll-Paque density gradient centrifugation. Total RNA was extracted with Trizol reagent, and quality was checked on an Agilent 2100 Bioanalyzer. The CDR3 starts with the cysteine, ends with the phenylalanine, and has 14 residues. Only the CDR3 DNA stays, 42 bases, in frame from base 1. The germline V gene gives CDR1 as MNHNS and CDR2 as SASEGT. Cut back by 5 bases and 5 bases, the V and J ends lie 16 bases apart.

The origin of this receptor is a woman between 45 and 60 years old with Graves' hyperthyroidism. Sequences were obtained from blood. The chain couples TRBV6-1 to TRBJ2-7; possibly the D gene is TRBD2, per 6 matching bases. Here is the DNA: TGTGCCAGCAGTTCCACATACCGGGGGAACGAGCAGTACTTC. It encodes CASSSTYRGNEQYF.